This T cell receptor beta chain was observed in a study of long-term antiretroviral therapy in people with HIV. Study summary: Collection dates of the earliest samples fall about a decade before the 2015 immediate-ART recommendation.

It was version v3.0 of the immunoSEQ assay that was run at survey level. Here immunoSEQ multiplex PCR was the method, and the copy in TCRdb shows in-frame clones only, minus some. The table lists around 30,000 clones, 75% to 90% of them singletons. On this clone: Its antigen remains unknown.

Every participant gave one or more pre-ART and two or more post-ART PBMC samples. Regarding the study as a whole: Dating from the mid-2000s to the late 2010s, the blood was possibly obtained under older ART regimens.

The CDR3 length is 16 residues. CDR1 is MNHNS, CDR2 SASEGT, per germline. The ends were cut back, 3 bases at V and 1 base at J, with 13 bases in the middle. The rearrangement links TRBV6-1 to TRBJ1-3; no definite D call. The sequenced sample was unsorted PBMCs, obtained 2.3 years after starting antiretroviral therapy. The TCR comes from a man aged 35 to 55 with HIV. In DNA, the CDR3 is TGTGCCAGCAGTGAGACCTGGCTGGGTTCTGGAAACACCATATATTTT. Translation gives CASSETWLGSGNTIYF.